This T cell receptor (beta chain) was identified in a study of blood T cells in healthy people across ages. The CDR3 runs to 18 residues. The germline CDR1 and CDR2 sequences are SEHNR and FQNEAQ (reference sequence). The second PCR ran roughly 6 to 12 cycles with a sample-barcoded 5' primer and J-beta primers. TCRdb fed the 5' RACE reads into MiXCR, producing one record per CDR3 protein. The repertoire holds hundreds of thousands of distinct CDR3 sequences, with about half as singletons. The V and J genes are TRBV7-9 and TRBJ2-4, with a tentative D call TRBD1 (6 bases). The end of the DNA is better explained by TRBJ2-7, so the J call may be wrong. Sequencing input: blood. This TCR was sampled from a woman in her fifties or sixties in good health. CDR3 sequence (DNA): TGTGCCAGCAGCTCCATAAGGGACATTTGGCACCTAGGAAACGAGCAGTACTTC. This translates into CASSSIRDIWHLGNEQYF.